This TCR beta chain was identified in a study of blood T cell repertoires in COVID-19. Source study methods: Reference gene primer amplification in the assay estimated nucleated cell counts. The method was immunoSEQ multiplex PCR; TCRdb's version includes in-frame clones alone and lacks a portion of them. That table supplies the V and J calls and clone size; D and trimming were determined from the DNA. This table holds about 100,000 clones, over 80% found once. In germline, CDR1 is SEHNR, CDR2 FQNEAQ (reference sequence). There are 14 residues in the CDR3. V shed 0 bases and J shed 6 bases, with 9 bases lying between them.

The chain joins TRBV7-9 to TRBJ1-5; D gene unclear. The clonotype originates from a man between 50 and 59 years old with acute or convalescent COVID-19. Sequencing used peripheral blood. Written as DNA, the CDR3 is TGTGCCAGCAGCTTAGCGGAGGTGGGTCAGCCCCAGCATTTT. This translates into CASSLAEVGQPQHF.